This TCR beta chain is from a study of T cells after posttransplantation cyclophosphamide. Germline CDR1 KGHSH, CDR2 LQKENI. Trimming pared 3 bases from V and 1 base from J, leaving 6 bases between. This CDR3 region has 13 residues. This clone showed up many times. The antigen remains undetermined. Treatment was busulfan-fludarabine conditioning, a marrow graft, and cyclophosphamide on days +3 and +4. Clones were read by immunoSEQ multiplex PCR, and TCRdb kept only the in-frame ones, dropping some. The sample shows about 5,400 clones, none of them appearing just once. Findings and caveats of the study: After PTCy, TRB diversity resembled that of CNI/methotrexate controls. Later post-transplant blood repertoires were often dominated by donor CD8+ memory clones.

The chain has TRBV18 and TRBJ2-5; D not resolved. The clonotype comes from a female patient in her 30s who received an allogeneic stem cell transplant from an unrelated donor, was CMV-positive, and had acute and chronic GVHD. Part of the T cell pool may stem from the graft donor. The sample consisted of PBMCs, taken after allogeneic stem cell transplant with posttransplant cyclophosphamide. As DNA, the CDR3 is TGTGCCAGCTCACCGTCGGTCCAAGAGACCCAGTACTTC. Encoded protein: CASSPSVQETQYF.